This T cell receptor (beta chain) originates from a study of lymphopenia after photon versus proton radiotherapy. Comments on this clone: No antigen is known for it.

V gave up 0 bases and J gave up 2 bases, with 13 bases separating them. Germline V gene data show CDR1 as MNHEY and CDR2 as SVGAGI. The CDR3 extends over 16 amino acids. Notes on the study in general: Authors raise, but do not show, better survival with proton therapy. After the lymphocyte nadir, photon-treated repertoires showed oligoclonal expansion, especially of CD8+ Temra cells. A bigger post-nadir fall in TCR diversity correlated inversely with survival time in deceased patients. Under photons, naive T cells and diversity fell while effector/memory populations rose.

Clones were read by immunoSEQ multiplex PCR, and TCRdb kept only the in-frame ones, dropping some. The table has about 35,000 clones, about 94% seen once; the top ten hold around 15%. The TCR sequence derives from a man aged 55-75 years with cholangiocarcinoma. This chain links TRBV6-5 with TRBJ2-5, with a tentative D call TRBD2 (6 bases). Sequencing used peripheral blood, obtained from a patient treated with photon-based radiotherapy. The CDR3 spells CASSYSRPGRQETQYF. The CDR3, as DNA: TGTGCCAGCAGTTACTCAAGGCCAGGGAGGCAAGAGACCCAGTACTTC.